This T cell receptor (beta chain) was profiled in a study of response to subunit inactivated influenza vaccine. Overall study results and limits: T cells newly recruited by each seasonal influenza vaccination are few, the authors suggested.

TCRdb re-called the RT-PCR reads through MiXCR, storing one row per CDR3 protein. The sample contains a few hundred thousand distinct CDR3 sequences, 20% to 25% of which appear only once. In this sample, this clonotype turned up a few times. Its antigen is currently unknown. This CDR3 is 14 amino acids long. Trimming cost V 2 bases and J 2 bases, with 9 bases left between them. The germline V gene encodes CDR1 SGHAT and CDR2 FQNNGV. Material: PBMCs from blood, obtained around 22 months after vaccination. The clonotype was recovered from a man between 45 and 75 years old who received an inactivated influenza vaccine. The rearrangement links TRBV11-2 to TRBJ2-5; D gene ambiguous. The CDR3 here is CASSLKGEQETQYF. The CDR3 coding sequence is TGTGCCAGCAGCTTAAAGGGTGAACAAGAGACCCAGTACTTC.